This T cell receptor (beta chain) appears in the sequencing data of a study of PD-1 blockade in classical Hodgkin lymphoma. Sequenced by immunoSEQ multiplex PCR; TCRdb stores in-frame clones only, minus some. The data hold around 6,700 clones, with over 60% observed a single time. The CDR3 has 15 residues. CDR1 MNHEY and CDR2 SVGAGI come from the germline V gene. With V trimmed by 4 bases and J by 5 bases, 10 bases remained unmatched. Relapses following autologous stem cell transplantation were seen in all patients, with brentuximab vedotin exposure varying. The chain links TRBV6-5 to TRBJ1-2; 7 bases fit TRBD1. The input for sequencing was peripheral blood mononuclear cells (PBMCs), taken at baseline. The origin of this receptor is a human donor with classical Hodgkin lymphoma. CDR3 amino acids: CASSLSGGTVYGYTF. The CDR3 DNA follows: TGTGCCAGCAGTTTAAGTGGAGGGACAGTTTATGGCTACACCTTC.